These 24 T cell receptor beta chains were all obtained from the same sample, sequenced in a study of blood T cell repertoires in COVID-19. Method: immunoSEQ multiplex PCR; TCRdb's copy keeps in-frame clones and lacks some. The sample yields approximately 240,000 clones, 84% seen once. Sequenced: peripheral blood. These receptor sequences come from a woman in her thirties or forties who had recovered from COVID-19.

This clone was seen a single time. The gene calls are TRBV7-6 and TRBJ2-1; maybe TRBD2 (6 bases). Trimming left V 4 bases short and J 10 bases short, with 17 bases between. The germline CDR1 and CDR2 sequences are SGHVS and FNYEAQ. This CDR3 region has 14 residues. The CDR3 DNA reads TGTGCCAGCAGCTCCCGTGCTGGGGGAGGAGAGCAGTTCTTC. Protein: CASSSRAGGGEQFF.

This clone was seen just once. This chain connects TRBV5-5 to TRBJ1-4, with TRBD1 identical over 9 bases. V was clipped by 5 bases and J by 4 bases; unmatched bases: 6. CDR3 length equals 15 residues. Germline V gene lookup returns CDR1 SGHKS and CDR2 YYEKEE (reference sequence). This CDR3 is CASSSTGGDNEKLFF. In nucleotides, the CDR3 is TGTGCCAGCAGTTCCACAGGGGGCGATAATGAAAAACTGTTTTTT.

The V and J genes are TRBV15 and TRBJ1-4; D possibly corresponds to TRBD1 (6 bases). The length of the CDR3 is 14 residues. Germline V gives CDR1 LNHNV, CDR2 YYDKDF (reference sequence). Trimming cost V 4 bases and J 5 bases, with 11 bases left between them. The CDR3 DNA reads TGTGCCACCAGCAATGACAGGAGAAATGAAAAACTGTTTTTT. Its translation is CATSNDRRNEKLFF.

The chain recombines TRBV7-2 with TRBJ1-2; D unresolved. This CDR3 has 15 amino acids. V was trimmed by 3 bases and J by 1 base, leaving 12 bases between them. Germline loops: CDR1 SGHTA, CDR2 FQGNSA. The CDR3 bases are TGTGCCAGCAGCTTGTCACCAACCAGTAACTATGGCTACACCTTC. It translates to CASSLSPTSNYGYTF.

J is TRBJ2-7 and V is TRBV5-1; TRBD2 might be the D (5 bases). V was clipped by 6 bases and J by 3 bases, with 13 bases between them. The CDR3 runs to 13 residues. In germline, CDR1 is SGHRS, CDR2 YFSETQ. The CDR3 DNA follows: TGCGCCAGCACCTCGAGGGAGAGCTACGAGCAGTACTTC. Protein product: CASTSRESYEQYF.

V and J are TRBV18 and TRBJ1-2; the D gene is possibly TRBD1 (6 bases). CDR1 is KGHSH, CDR2 LQKENI, per germline. The CDR3 loop spans 15 amino acids. Trimming cost V 4 bases and J 6 bases, with 18 bases left between them. Here the CDR3 DNA reads TGTGCCAGCTCACGATCCGGGACAAAAGTCGATGGCTACACCTTC. It codes for CASSRSGTKVDGYTF.

The V and J genes are TRBV10-1 and TRBJ2-3, with D possibly being TRBD2 (5 bases). This CDR3 comprises 14 residues. Germline values: CDR1 WNHNN, CDR2 SYGVQD (reference sequence). Trimming stripped 6 bases from V and 1 base from J, with 11 bases between. The CDR3 region is CASSLDLRTDTQYF. Written as DNA, the CDR3 is TGCGCCAGCAGCCTGGACTTACGCACAGATACGCAGTATTTT.

The chain has TRBV29-1 and TRBJ2-5; 8 bases line up with TRBD2. This CDR3 contains 15 residues. V was clipped by 1 base and J by 2 bases; unmatched bases: 6. The germline CDR1 and CDR2 sequences are SQVTM and ANQGSEA. The CDR3 loop is CSVEAPGGGQETQYF. DNA for the CDR3: TGCAGCGTTGAAGCCCCCGGGGGGGGGCAAGAGACCCAGTACTTC.

V is TRBV29-1 and J is TRBJ1-4; D possibly corresponds to TRBD1 (6 bases). V was trimmed by 5 bases and J by 5 bases, leaving 9 bases between them. Per germline, CDR1 SQVTM and CDR2 ANQGSEA. The CDR3 totals 12 residues. Written as DNA, the CDR3 is TGCAGCGTTCGGCAGGGGAATGAAAAACTGTTTTTT. It specifies CSVRQGNEKLFF.

V and J are TRBV10-3 and TRBJ1-1; 8 nucleotides agree with TRBD1. The germline V gene has CDR1 ENHRY and CDR2 SYGVKD. V was pared by 3 bases and J by 6 bases, with 9 bases of the junction left unmatched. This CDR3 has 15 amino acids. The CDR3 sequence: CAISDPGQGVAEAFF. As DNA, the CDR3 is TGTGCCATCAGTGACCCCGGACAGGGAGTTGCTGAAGCTTTCTTT.

This rearrangement joins TRBV2 to TRBJ2-1; 9 nucleotides match TRBD2. Germline CDR1 and CDR2: SNHLY and FYNNEI. The CDR3 extends over 15 amino acids. V dropped 3 bases and J dropped 6; count of bases not matched to a gene: 6. CDR3 coding DNA: TGTGCCAGCAGTGAGTCAGCGGGGGGCGGCAATGAGCAGTTCTTC. It specifies CASSESAGGGNEQFF.

The chain couples TRBV5-1 to TRBJ2-3; 9 bases agree with TRBD2. The CDR3 is 14 residues long. Trimming cost V 5 bases and J 4 bases; bases outside gene matches: 5. Germline V gene lookup returns CDR1 SGHRS and CDR2 YFSETQ. The DNA of the CDR3 is TGCGCCAGCAGAGAGCGGGGGGCCCCAGATACGCAGTATTTT. Its protein is CASRERGAPDTQYF.

The chain uses TRBV18 and TRBJ1-5, with a weak D call TRBD1 (6 bases). This CDR3 is built from 14 residues. The germline CDR1 and CDR2 sequences are KGHSH and LQKENI. With 6 bases removed from V and 5 bases from J, the gap between germline ends came to 14 bases. The CDR3 DNA sequence: TGTGCCAGCTCGCCGGGACACCAGGATCAGCCCCAGCATTTT. It specifies CASSPGHQDQPQHF.

The chain joins TRBV10-3 to TRBJ1-2; unclear D gene. The germline V gene encodes CDR1 ENHRY and CDR2 SYGVKD. Trimming pared 3 bases from V and 6 bases from J, leaving 11 bases between. CDR3 size: 13 residues. CDR3 amino acids: CAISEYGGNGYTF. The CDR3 region has the DNA TGTGCCATCAGTGAATATGGCGGAAATGGCTACACCTTC.

V and J are TRBV30 and TRBJ1-4, with a weak D call TRBD1 (6 bases). The germline V gene has CDR1 GTSNPN and CDR2 SVGIG (reference sequence). This CDR3 contains 13 residues. Between the trimmed V and J ends, which lost 3 bases and 4 bases, there was a span of 9 bases. CDR3 sequence reads: CAWSGQINEKLFF. In nucleotides, the CDR3 is TGTGCCTGGAGCGGACAGATTAATGAAAAACTGTTTTTT. Complete variable domain (other parts from reference TRBV30 and TRBJ1-4): SQTIHQWPATLVQPVGSPLSLECTVEGTSNPNLYWYRQAAGRGLQLLFYSVGIGQISSEVPQNLSASRPQDRQFILSSKKLLLSDSGFYLCAWSGQINEKLFFGSGTQLSVL.

The chain carries TRBV28 and TRBJ1-2, with 11 bases matching TRBD1. Germline lookup yields CDR1 MDHEN and CDR2 SYDVKM. The CDR3 extends over 13 amino acids. Trimming cost V 5 bases and J 8 bases; bases outside gene matches: 4. The CDR3 DNA reads as TGTGCCAGCAGTGGACAGGGGGCAGGAGGCTACACCTTC. As protein: CASSGQGAGGYTF.

This clone was counted a few times. CDR3 DNA: TGTGCCAGCAGAAGGGGGCTCAATCAGCCCCAGCATTTT. Its protein product is CASRRGLNQPQHF. This chain joins TRBV6-5 and TRBJ1-5; 7 nucleotides agree with TRBD1. The CDR3 totals 13 residues. Germline lookup yields CDR1 MNHEY and CDR2 SVGAGI. The V and J ends lost 6 bases and 3 bases, in that order; junction bases with no gene match: 2.

V gene TRBV5-1 combines with J gene TRBJ1-1, with 9 bases fitting TRBD1. CDR1 SGHRS and CDR2 YFSETQ come from the germline V gene. The CDR3 has 17 amino acids. J was trimmed by 5 bases and V by 3 bases; bases with no gene match: 14. As DNA, the CDR3 is TGCGCCAGCAGCTCCCGGGACAGGGATAGGCTGGGAACTGAAGCTTTCTTT. This gives the protein CASSSRDRDRLGTEAFF.

The chain recombines TRBV13 with TRBJ1-4, with D possibly TRBD1 on 6 matching bases. Germline V lookup: CDR1 PRHDT, CDR2 FYEKMQ (reference sequence). The CDR3 has 14 amino acids. V was cut by 0 bases and J by 10 bases, with 12 bases left in between. The DNA for the CDR3 is TGTGCCAGCAGCTTAGGGACAGGACTGGGAAAACTGTTTTTT. Protein product: CASSLGTGLGKLFF.

The chain uses TRBV9 and TRBJ1-1; D is unresolved. The ends were cut back, 0 bases at V and 4 bases at J, with 10 bases in the middle. Germline CDR1 SGDLS, CDR2 YYNGEE. This CDR3 contains 14 residues. For the CDR3, the DNA is TGTGCCAGCAGCGTAGCTAGTGTGGGCACTGAAGCTTTCTTT. As protein: CASSVASVGTEAFF.

The chain links TRBV10-1 to TRBJ2-7; TRBD1 agrees at 7 bases. Per the germline V gene, CDR1 is WNHNN and CDR2 is SYGVQD (reference sequence). J lost 6 bases, V lost 7 bases, and 12 bases had no gene match. The CDR3 covers 14 residues. CDR3 region: CASIGRGRPSEQYF. In DNA, the CDR3 is TGCGCCAGCATAGGAAGGGGGCGGCCGTCCGAGCAGTACTTC.

This clone was picked up one time. The rearrangement uses TRBV6-6 and TRBJ1-2; D perhaps matches TRBD1 (6 bases). The CDR3 is 15 amino acids. The V gene lost 2 bases and the J gene lost 6 bases, with 16 bases spanning the gap. Germline values: CDR1 MNHNY, CDR2 SVGAGI (reference sequence). The CDR3 loop reads CASSYGPVQGNGYTF. In DNA, the CDR3 is TGTGCCAGCAGTTACGGGCCCGTGCAGGGGAATGGCTACACCTTC.

The chain links TRBV4-2 to TRBJ2-5, with 13 bases that match TRBD2. The germline CDR1 and CDR2 sequences are LGHNA and YNFKEQ. The CDR3 totals 15 residues. With 4 bases clipped from V and 4 bases from J, the junction kept 3 bases outside the gene matches. The CDR3 nucleotides are TGTGCCAGCAGCCGAACTAGCGGGGGGGGAGAGACCCAGTACTTC. Protein: CASSRTSGGGETQYF.

The chain uses TRBV5-4 and TRBJ2-5; TRBD1 aligns across 8 bases. Per the germline V gene, CDR1 is SGHNT and CDR2 is YYREEE (reference sequence). The V gene end was trimmed by 7 bases and the J gene end by 5 bases; junction bases not matched to a gene: 16. The CDR3 spans 16 residues. CDR3 in amino acids: CASSGDRSLKSETQYF. The CDR3, as DNA: TGTGCCAGCTCCGGGGACAGGAGTTTAAAATCGGAGACCCAGTACTTC.